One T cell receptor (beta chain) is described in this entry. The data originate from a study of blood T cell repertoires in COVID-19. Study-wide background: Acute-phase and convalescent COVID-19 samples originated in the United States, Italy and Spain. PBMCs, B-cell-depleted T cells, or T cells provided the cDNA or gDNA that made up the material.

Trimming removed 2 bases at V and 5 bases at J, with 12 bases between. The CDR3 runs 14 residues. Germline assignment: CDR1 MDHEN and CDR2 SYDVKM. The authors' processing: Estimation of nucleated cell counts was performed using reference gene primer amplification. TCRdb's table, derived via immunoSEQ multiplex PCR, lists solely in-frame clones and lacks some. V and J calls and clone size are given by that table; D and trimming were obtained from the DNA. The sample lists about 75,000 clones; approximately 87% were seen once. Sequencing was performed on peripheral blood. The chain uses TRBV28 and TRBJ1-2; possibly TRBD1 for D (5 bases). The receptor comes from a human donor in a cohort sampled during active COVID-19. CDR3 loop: CASSLILGPYGYTF. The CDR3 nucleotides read TGTGCCAGCAGTTTAATATTGGGGCCGTATGGCTACACCTTC.